This T cell receptor (beta chain) stems from a study of identifying expanded T cells in peripheral blood. Study observations and caveats: Clone count variance between roughly 2-week samples rose with total template count. Over approximately two and four weeks, about 17 and 20 clones changed, versus around 1.3 between replicates.

This clone was recorded many times. What it binds is unknown. The method was immunoSEQ multiplex PCR; TCRdb's version includes in-frame clones alone and lacks a portion of them. The sample lists some 100,000 clones, about nine tenths occurring once. V was shortened by 1 base and J by 0 bases, with 19 bases between the two germline ends. Per germline, CDR1 SGHAT and CDR2 FQNNGV. The CDR3 contains 19 residues. The sequence was collected from a person aged 18 to 75 in good health. Specimen: blood. The genes are TRBV11-2 and TRBJ2-1; D is possibly TRBD1 or TRBD2 (5 bases each). The CDR3, as DNA: TGTGCCAGCAGCTTAGTCGGGGCAAGATGGGCGGGCTCCTACAATGAGCAGTTCTTC. It is translated as CASSLVGARWAGSYNEQFF.